Below are 11 T cell receptor beta chains sequenced from a single sample in a study of blood T cell repertoires in COVID-19 (TCRdb year 2020). Library preparation employed the immunoSEQ multiplex PCR assay. Entries here come from immuneACCESS through TCRdb and include only in-frame sequences with V and J called. Some clones fail to appear in such tables; in the studies checked, an unresolved V gene covers under half of the shortfall, and the cause of the remainder is unknown. The sample includes hundreds of thousands of clones, with around four fifths observed a single time. Roughly 12% of the sample is taken by the ten largest. The sequenced sample was peripheral blood. The origin of the receptors is a woman aged 55 to 70 with active or convalescent COVID-19.

The chain recombines TRBV7-8 with TRBJ1-1, with D possibly being TRBD1 (5 bases). With 1 base removed from V and 7 bases from J, the gap between germline ends came to 10 bases. This CDR3 spans 13 amino acids. CDR1 and CDR2 (germline): SGHVS, FQNEAQ. For the CDR3, the DNA is TGTGCCAGCAGCTTAGTGGGGCGAGGTGAAGCTTTCTTT. Translating gives CASSLVGRGEAFF.

The V call is TRBV7-9, the J call TRBJ2-7, with TRBD1 matching 7 bases. The junction had 9 bases not matched to a gene; V was cut back by 5 bases and J by 2 bases. Germline values: CDR1 SEHNR, CDR2 FQNEAQ (reference sequence). This CDR3 contains 15 residues. CDR3 bases: TGTGCCAGCAGCCCCTCAGGGGGTTTAACCTACGAGCAGTACTTC. It is translated as CASSPSGGLTYEQYF.

The gene calls are TRBV10-1 and TRBJ2-3, with TRBD2 matching 13 bases. In germline, CDR1 is WNHNN, CDR2 SYGVQD (reference sequence). The J segment lost 1 base and the V segment lost 6 bases, leaving 4 bases of the junction unmatched. The length of the CDR3 is 16 residues. The CDR3 spells CASSRGLAGGTDTQYF. CDR3 coding DNA: TGCGCCAGCAGCCGCGGACTAGCGGGAGGCACAGATACGCAGTATTTT.

The chain carries TRBV5-1 and TRBJ2-2; 7 bases map to TRBD1. Germline loops: CDR1 SGHRS, CDR2 YFSETQ. With 6 bases clipped from V and 1 base from J, the junction kept 3 bases outside the gene matches. The CDR3 length is 14 residues. The CDR3 loop reads CASKDRLNTGELFF. CDR3 nucleotides: TGCGCCAGCAAGGACAGGTTGAACACCGGGGAGCTGTTTTTT.

V usage is TRBV3-1 (or the pseudogene TRBV3-2) and J usage is TRBJ2-3; TRBD2 might be the D (5 bases). CDR1 is LGHDT and CDR2 is YNNKEL in the germline V gene (reference sequence). Deletions cut 1 base from V and 6 bases from J, with 8 bases between. The CDR3 sequence is 13 residues long. The CDR3, as DNA: TGTGCCAGCAGCCAAGTTAGAGGGGATACGCAGTATTTT. Its translation: CASSQVRGDTQYF.

Only one count was recorded for this clone. V usage is TRBV10-2 and J usage is TRBJ2-3, with 10 nucleotides matching TRBD2. From germline, CDR1 is WSHSY and CDR2 SAAADI. This CDR3 comprises 15 residues. With V trimmed by 7 bases and J by 7 bases, 11 bases remained unmatched. Here the CDR3 DNA reads TGCGCCAGCACTAGCGGGGGACCCGATATAAATACGCAGTATTTT. Residues: CASTSGGPDINTQYF.

J is TRBJ2-1 and V is TRBV3-1 (or the pseudogene TRBV3-2), with TRBD2 matching over 8 bases. Germline-derived CDR1 and CDR2 are LGHDT and YNNKEL (reference sequence). The CDR3 length is 17 residues. Trimming cost V 1 base and J 9 bases; bases outside gene matches: 14. CDR3 coding DNA: TGTGCCAGCAGCCAAGTCGATGTCGGGGGGGCCCGGAGTGAGCAGTTCTTC. As protein: CASSQVDVGGARSEQFF.

V and J are TRBV5-5 and TRBJ1-1, with no clear D. Germline CDR1 is SGHKS and CDR2 is YYEKEE (reference sequence). CDR3 length: 14 residues. The V and J ends lost 0 bases and 8 bases respectively, with 14 bases between them. CDR3 sequence reads: CASSLGESTSEAFF. CDR3 bases: TGTGCCAGCAGCTTGGGGGAGTCTACATCAGAAGCTTTCTTT.

The chain employs TRBV7-8 and TRBJ1-1; 7 nucleotides match TRBD1. The junction had 7 bases not matched to a gene; V was cut back by 5 bases and J by 1 base. The CDR3 spans 15 residues. Germline CDR1 reads SGHVS; CDR2 reads FQNEAQ. This chain's CDR3 is CASSTRQGSNTEAFF. CDR3 sequence (DNA): TGTGCCAGCAGCACCCGACAGGGTTCGAACACTGAAGCTTTCTTT.

This clone appeared a few times. CDR3 sequence: CAISESTGLDKYF. The CDR3 DNA sequence: TGTGCCATCAGTGAGTCGACGGGACTAGACAAGTATTTT. This sequence joins TRBV10-3 and TRBJ2-3; 8 nucleotides match TRBD2. Germline V gene data show CDR1 as ENHRY and CDR2 as SYGVKD. J gave up 13 bases and V 0 bases, and 6 bases lay outside the gene matches. The CDR3 covers 13 residues.

This sequence joins TRBV6-5 and TRBJ1-5, with 7 bases fitting TRBD1. V dropped 5 bases and J dropped 0; count of bases not matched to a gene: 4. The CDR3 consists of 15 residues. Germline CDR1 is MNHEY and CDR2 is SVGAGI. The CDR3 bases are TGTGCCAGCAGTCGACAGGGCCTTAGCAATCAGCCCCAGCATTTT. It specifies CASSRQGLSNQPQHF.